The 27 T cell receptor beta chains given below trace back to one sample, sequenced in a study of blood T cell repertoires in COVID-19. The data were produced by immunoSEQ multiplex PCR, yet TCRdb's version contains in-frame clones alone and is incomplete. In the table there are roughly 20,000 clones, 85% to 95% of which are singletons. Material: peripheral blood. The receptors originated from a human donor in a cohort sampled during active COVID-19.

The chain links TRBV20-1 to TRBJ2-5; D remains ambiguous. From germline, CDR1 is DFQATT and CDR2 SNEGSKA (reference sequence). Between the trimmed V and J ends, which lost 3 bases and 1 base, there was a span of 3 bases. The CDR3 has 11 amino acids. The CDR3 region is CSASGQETQYF. The CDR3 DNA reads TGCAGTGCTAGCGGCCAAGAGACCCAGTACTTC.

The chain carries TRBV7-2 and TRBJ2-2; TRBD1 might be the D (6 bases). This CDR3 has 17 amino acids. The V gene's germline CDR1 is SGHTA and CDR2 FQGNSA. V lost 6 bases to trimming and J lost 3 bases, with 20 bases between them. CDR3 DNA sequence: TGTGCCAGCAGGCCTAACAGGGTCCCCATTTACACCGGGGAGCTGTTTTTT. Translated: CASRPNRVPIYTGELFF. The entire variable domain, with the rest obtained from reference TRBV7-2 and TRBJ2-2, is as follows: GAGVSQSPSNKVTEKGKDVELRCDPISGHTALYWYRQSLGQGLEFLIYFQGNSAPDKSGLPSDRFSAERTGGSVSTLTIQRTQQEDSAVYLCASRPNRVPIYTGELFFGEGSRLTVL.

This chain uses TRBV18 with TRBJ1-5; D might be TRBD1 (6 bases). The germline gives CDR1 KGHSH, CDR2 LQKENI. The CDR3 extends over 16 amino acids. The V end was cut by 3 bases, the J end by 0 bases, with 12 bases between. The CDR3 loop is CASSPSRDNSNQPQHF. The CDR3, as DNA: TGTGCCAGCTCACCGAGTAGGGACAATAGCAATCAGCCCCAGCATTTT.

The chain recombines TRBV19 with TRBJ2-1; TRBD2 agrees at 8 bases. Germline CDR1 and CDR2: LNHDA and SQIVND (reference sequence). With V trimmed by 3 bases and J by 0 bases, 1 base remained unmatched. CDR3 length equals 15 residues. The CDR3 reads CASSIGGGSYNEQFF. DNA for the CDR3: TGTGCCAGTAGTATCGGGGGGGGCTCCTACAATGAGCAGTTCTTC.

The V call is TRBV24-1, the J call TRBJ1-5; possible D gene TRBD1, 5 bases. Per the germline V gene, CDR1 is KGHDR and CDR2 is SFDVKD. V gave up 9 bases and J gave up 4 bases, with 15 bases separating them. This CDR3 has 14 amino acids. The CDR3 nucleotides are TGTGCCACCGGACTGCGGGGGGTAAATCAGCCCCAGCATTTT. This encodes CATGLRGVNQPQHF.

The chain carries TRBV24-1 and TRBJ2-5; 7 positions match TRBD2. Trimming cost V 4 bases and J 4 bases; bases outside gene matches: 2. The CDR3 consists of 13 residues. CDR1 KGHDR and CDR2 SFDVKD come from the germline V gene. Here the CDR3 reads CATSEIAGETQYF. CDR3 in DNA: TGTGCCACCAGTGAAATAGCGGGAGAGACCCAGTACTTC.

With regard to this clone: The germline gene is not matched at one end of the junction; a read error may be the cause. The chain is built from TRBV7-7 and TRBJ2-2; 10 nucleotides agree with TRBD2. Germline V gene data show CDR1 as SSHAT and CDR2 as FNYEAQ (reference sequence). The CDR3 length is 16 residues. CDR3 region: CASSSRLAGGTGELFF. Written as DNA, the CDR3 is TGTGCTAGCAGCTCTCGCTTAGCGGGGGGAACCGGGGAGCTGTTTTTT. Full variable domain (outside the CDR3, taken from reference TRBV7-7 and TRBJ2-2): GAGVSQSPRYKVTKRGQDVTLRCDPISSHATLYWYQQALGQGPEFLTYFNYEAQPDKSGLPSDRFSAERPEGSISTLTIQRTEQRDSAMYRCASSSRLAGGTGELFFGEGSRLTVL.

This clone was seen only once. The V call is TRBV19, the J call TRBJ2-6, with D maybe TRBD2 (6 bases). CDR3 length: 20 amino acids. Germline V gene data show CDR1 as LNHDA and CDR2 as SQIVND (reference sequence). Trimming pared 7 bases from V and 0 bases from J, leaving 25 bases between. The CDR3 DNA follows: TGTGCCAGTACCCAACGGGGAGGACGGGAAAATAGCTCTGGGGCCAACGTCCTGACTTTC. Amino acid sequence: CASTQRGGRENSSGANVLTF.

This clone was recorded only once. V gene TRBV6-2 or TRBV6-3 combines with J gene TRBJ2-2, with TRBD2 identical over 10 bases. Germline CDR1 and CDR2: MNHEY and SVGEGT. V shed 4 bases and J 5 bases; nucleotides not matched to a gene: 10. The CDR3 runs to 17 residues. The CDR3 loop reads CASSWTTSGIGTGELFF. CDR3 sequence (DNA): TGTGCCAGCAGTTGGACTACTAGCGGGATTGGTACCGGGGAGCTGTTTTTT.

This chain uses TRBV11-2 with TRBJ2-7; TRBD1 aligns across 7 bases. Trimming removed 9 bases from V and 0 bases from J; junction bases left unmatched: 2. Germline lookup yields CDR1 SGHAT and CDR2 FQNNGV. This CDR3 is built from 12 residues. CDR3 bases: TGTGCCAGTGGGACAGCCTCCTACGAGCAGTACTTC. Its protein is CASGTASYEQYF.

V is TRBV5-1 and J is TRBJ1-1; TRBD1 matches 7 bases. The germline V gene has CDR1 SGHRS and CDR2 YFSETQ. V trimming: 4 bases; J trimming: 1 base; junction bases outside the gene matches: 4. CDR3 length: 14 amino acids. The CDR3 region has the DNA TGCGCCAGCAGCATCGGGACAGCGAACACTGAAGCTTTCTTT. Protein sequence: CASSIGTANTEAFF.

The chain carries TRBV11-2 and TRBJ2-7; 9 bases are a match to TRBD1. The germline V gene has CDR1 SGHAT and CDR2 FQNNGV. CDR3 length equals 15 residues. Trimming took 5 bases from V and 4 from J; bases not matched to a gene: 9. CDR3 amino acids: CASSPRRGTGYEQYF. The CDR3 nucleotides are TGTGCCAGCAGCCCCCGGAGAGGGACAGGGTACGAGCAGTACTTC.

The count of this clone is one. The chain employs TRBV9 and TRBJ2-3; 11 nucleotides match TRBD2. V shed 3 bases and J 2 bases; nucleotides not matched to a gene: 14. In germline, CDR1 is SGDLS, CDR2 YYNGEE. The CDR3 runs 19 residues. The CDR3 spells CASSAGGGTSGTYTDTQYF. CDR3 nucleotides: TGTGCCAGCAGCGCGGGGGGAGGGACTAGCGGTACATACACAGATACGCAGTATTTT.

The chain carries TRBV13 and TRBJ1-1; D is uncertain. The CDR3 covers 14 residues. From germline, CDR1 is PRHDT and CDR2 FYEKMQ (reference sequence). V lost 2 bases and J lost 6, with 13 bases in between. The CDR3: CASSLRVPEAEAFF. The DNA of the CDR3 is TGTGCCAGCAGCTTACGGGTTCCCGAGGCTGAAGCTTTCTTT.

The chain couples TRBV19 to TRBJ1-1, with a weak D call TRBD1 (6 bases). The germline CDR1 and CDR2 sequences are LNHDA and SQIVND (reference sequence). CDR3 length: 15 residues. The germline V and J ends were trimmed by 4 bases and 3 bases, with 15 bases remaining between them. The chain's CDR3 is CASSTRGAQDTEAFF. CDR3 sequence (DNA): TGTGCCAGTAGTACCAGGGGAGCCCAAGACACTGAAGCTTTCTTT. The full variable domain, its missing parts supplied by reference TRBV19 and TRBJ1-1, is DGGITQSPKYLFRKEGQNVTLSCEQNLNHDAMYWYRQDPGQGLRLIYYSQIVNDFQKGDIAEGYSVSREKKESFPLTVTSAQKNPTAFYLCASSTRGAQDTEAFFGQGTRLTVV.

The V and J genes are TRBV11-2 and TRBJ2-7; 7 bases are shared with TRBD1. This CDR3 is built from 14 residues. Losses at the gene ends were 4 bases for V and 2 bases for J; bases not matched to a gene: 5. Germline V CDR1 and CDR2: SGHAT, FQNNGV. CDR3 in DNA: TGTGCCAGCAGCTCTCCGGGACAGCCCTACGAGCAGTACTTC. Its protein product is CASSSPGQPYEQYF. Drawing the rest from reference TRBV11-2 and TRBJ2-7, the complete variable domain is EAGVAQSPRYKIIEKRQSVAFWCNPISGHATLYWYQQILGQGPKLLIQFQNNGVVDDSQLPKDRFSAERLKGVDSTLKIQPAKLEDSAVYLCASSSPGQPYEQYFGPGTRLTVT.

The V and J genes are TRBV2 and TRBJ2-3; the D gene is possibly TRBD1 (5 bases). The CDR3 length is 12 residues. Germline lookup yields CDR1 SNHLY and CDR2 FYNNEI. Deletions cut 5 bases from V and 9 bases from J, with 12 bases between. CDR3 residues: CASSTTERTQYF. Here the CDR3 DNA reads TGTGCCAGCAGTACGACAGAAAGAACGCAGTATTTT.

As DNA, the CDR3 is TGCGCCAGCAGCTTGGAGAGGGTCACCTCCTACGAGCAGTACTTC. Residues: CASSLERVTSYEQYF. The rearrangement uses TRBV5-1 and TRBJ2-7; D may be TRBD2 (5 bases). Trimming removed 0 bases at V and 0 bases at J, with 10 bases between. The CDR3 totals 15 residues. CDR1 SGHRS and CDR2 YFSETQ come from the germline V gene.

The count of this clone is one. The gene calls are TRBV11-3 and TRBJ1-1; D is perhaps TRBD1 (5 bases). CDR1 and CDR2 (germline): SGHNT, YENEEA. V was clipped by 4 bases and J by 5 bases, with 8 bases between them. This CDR3 is 12 amino acids long. CDR3 amino acids: CASSSGGTEAFF. The CDR3 DNA sequence: TGTGCCAGCAGCTCTGGGGGGACTGAAGCTTTCTTT.

The rearrangement joins TRBV6-2 or TRBV6-3 to TRBJ2-3; TRBD2 matches at 8 bases. Trimming cost V 5 bases and J 2 bases; bases outside gene matches: 18. This CDR3 spans 19 amino acids. Germline CDR1 and CDR2: MNHEY and SVGEGT. DNA for the CDR3: TGTGCCAGCAGTCCCCCCCCCAGCGGGAGAATACAATCCACAGATACGCAGTATTTT. Translating it yields CASSPPPSGRIQSTDTQYF.

There are a few counts of this clone. This rearrangement joins TRBV27 to TRBJ2-2; 9 positions agree with TRBD1. V was pared by 6 bases and J by 5 bases, with 7 bases of the junction left unmatched. CDR3 length: 15 amino acids. Germline CDR1 reads MNHEY; CDR2 reads SMNVEV (reference sequence). Here the CDR3 DNA reads TGTGCCAGCAGACAGGGGGCGTGGGGTACCGGGGAGCTGTTTTTT. It is translated as CASRQGAWGTGELFF.

The chain combines TRBV6-2 or TRBV6-3 with TRBJ2-1; D is perhaps TRBD2 (5 bases). CDR3 length equals 16 residues. The ends were cut back, 5 bases at V and 0 bases at J, with 14 bases in the middle. Germline lookup yields CDR1 MNHEY and CDR2 SVGEGT. For the CDR3, the DNA is TGTGCCAGCAGTCCGGAGCGGTCTGGCTCCTACAATGAGCAGTTCTTC. Encoded protein: CASSPERSGSYNEQFF.

V is TRBV24-1 and J is TRBJ2-5, with 11 bases lining up with TRBD1. V lost 2 bases and J lost 3; bases outside the gene matches: 4. Germline assignment: CDR1 KGHDR and CDR2 SFDVKD. The CDR3 runs 16 residues. Here the CDR3 reads CATSDSGTGGEETQYF. CDR3 sequence (DNA): TGTGCCACCAGTGATTCCGGGACAGGGGGAGAAGAGACCCAGTACTTC.

The chain couples TRBV9 to TRBJ2-7; a weak D match, TRBD2 (5 bases). Trimming stripped 2 bases from V and 4 bases from J, with 10 bases between. The germline V gene encodes CDR1 SGDLS and CDR2 YYNGEE. The CDR3 is 13 residues long. CDR3 region: CASSVTEGYEQYF. The CDR3 DNA reads as TGTGCCAGCAGCGTTACCGAGGGATACGAGCAGTACTTC.

The CDR3 DNA follows: TGTGCCAGCAGCTCCTATACAGGGTTCGATCAGCCCCAGCATTTT. As protein: CASSSYTGFDQPQHF. The chain has TRBV7-6 and TRBJ1-5, with D tentatively TRBD1 (6 bases). The V gene lost 4 bases and the J gene lost 5 bases, with 15 bases spanning the gap. The V gene's germline CDR1 is SGHVS and CDR2 FNYEAQ. CDR3 length: 15 residues.

The CDR3 is CSVPLGRGRYNEQFF. For the CDR3, the DNA is TGCAGCGTCCCCCTCGGCAGAGGGAGATACAATGAGCAGTTCTTC. V and J are TRBV29-1 and TRBJ2-1; the D gene is possibly TRBD2 (5 bases). CDR3 size: 15 residues. The germline gives CDR1 SQVTM, CDR2 ANQGSEA. Trimming removed 6 bases at V and 4 bases at J, with 19 bases between.

The chain uses TRBV6-6 and TRBJ2-1; weak D call: TRBD2 (7 bases). The germline gives CDR1 MNHNY, CDR2 SVGAGI (reference sequence). Trimming left V 8 bases short and J 2 bases short, with 10 bases between. This CDR3 spans 13 amino acids. The CDR3 DNA reads TGTGCCAGCGGGGGGGCAACCTACAATGAGCAGTTCTTC. It translates to CASGGATYNEQFF.